A single sample gave rise to the 16 T cell receptor beta chains below, sequenced in a study of blood T cell repertoires in COVID-19. The method was immunoSEQ multiplex PCR; TCRdb's version includes in-frame clones alone and lacks a portion of them. The sample gives 90,000 to 150,000 clones, about 90% of which show up once; 7.5% to 9% is in the top ten. Sequencing was done on a sample of peripheral blood. The receptors shown here come from a man aged 70-80 years who had recovered from COVID-19.

The genes are TRBV6-5 and TRBJ1-2, with D maybe TRBD1 (6 bases). V was clipped by 8 bases and J by 8 bases, with 18 bases between them. The germline V gene has CDR1 MNHEY and CDR2 SVGAGI. The CDR3 has 13 residues. This CDR3 reads CASHYRESGGYTF. CDR3 DNA: TGTGCCAGCCACTACAGGGAGAGTGGCGGCTACACCTTC.

The rearrangement uses TRBV6-5 and TRBJ1-1; D gene uncertain. The germline V gene has CDR1 MNHEY and CDR2 SVGAGI. The V end lost 3 bases, the J end lost 3 bases, and 8 bases lay between the germline ends. There are 13 residues in the CDR3. The CDR3: CASSYQEYTEAFF. The CDR3 bases are TGTGCCAGCAGTTATCAGGAATACACTGAAGCTTTCTTT.

V usage is TRBV5-1 and J usage is TRBJ1-1; weak D call: TRBD1 (6 bases). The CDR3 contains 14 residues. Germline V lookup: CDR1 SGHRS, CDR2 YFSETQ. Trimming left V 5 bases short and J 1 base short, with 12 bases between. The chain's CDR3 is CASRAGTTNTEAFF. In DNA, the CDR3 is TGCGCCAGCAGGGCCGGGACAACGAACACTGAAGCTTTCTTT. Full variable domain (rest looked up from reference TRBV5-1 and TRBJ1-1): KAGVTQTPRYLIKTRGQQVTLSCSPISGHRSVSWYQQTPGQGLQFLFEYFSETQRNKGNFPGRFSGRQFSNSRSEMNVSTLELGDSALYLCASRAGTTNTEAFFGQGTRLTVV.

The rearrangement links TRBV7-2 to TRBJ1-6; a possible D gene is TRBD1 (6 bases). This CDR3 has 16 amino acids. The V end was cut by 5 bases, the J end by 2 bases, with 13 bases between. CDR1 and CDR2 (germline): SGHTA, FQGNSA. CDR3 coding DNA: TGTGCCAGCAGCCGTACAGGGATCCCCTATAATTCACCCCTCCACTTT. It is translated as CASSRTGIPYNSPLHF.

The chain has TRBV2 and TRBJ2-7, with D possibly TRBD2 on 6 matching bases. The germline V and J ends were trimmed by 5 bases and 5 bases, with 13 bases remaining between them. Germline V gene data show CDR1 as SNHLY and CDR2 as FYNNEI. This CDR3 is built from 13 residues. The CDR3 DNA reads TGTGCCAGCAGTCCCGGGACTCTCAACGAGCAGTACTTC. Translating it yields CASSPGTLNEQYF.

V and J are TRBV7-2 and TRBJ2-1, with 7 bases fitting TRBD1. This CDR3 spans 15 amino acids. Looked up from germline, CDR1 is SGHTA and CDR2 is FQGNSA. The trim removed 4 bases at V and 4 bases at J, leaving 7 bases unmatched. In DNA form, the CDR3 reads TGTGCCAGCAGCTCGGGACAGAGACTATACAATGAGCAGTTCTTC. Encoded protein: CASSSGQRLYNEQFF.

The chain has TRBV5-4 and TRBJ2-1, with TRBD1 identical over 7 bases. J gave up 4 bases and V 0 bases, and 4 bases lay outside the gene matches. Germline-derived CDR1 and CDR2 are SGHNT and YYREEE (reference sequence). This CDR3 region has 15 residues. DNA for the CDR3: TGTGCCAGCAGCTTGGGACAGGGACCTTACAATGAGCAGTTCTTC. It encodes CASSLGQGPYNEQFF. The full variable domain, rest sourced from reference TRBV5-4 and TRBJ2-1, is ETGVTQSPTHLIKTRGQQVTLRCSSQSGHNTVSWYQQALGQGPQFIFQYYREEENGRGNFPPRFSGLQFPNYSSELNVNALELDDSALYLCASSLGQGPYNEQFFGPGTRLTVL.

The J gene is TRBJ2-7, the V gene TRBV3-1 (or the pseudogene TRBV3-2); 7 nucleotides agree with TRBD1. The V gene end was trimmed by 6 bases and the J gene end by 0 bases; junction bases not matched to a gene: 5. Germline CDR1 is LGHDT and CDR2 is YNNKEL (reference sequence). The CDR3 is made up of 14 amino acids. The CDR3 loop is CASSQGQSSYEQYF. The DNA of the CDR3 is TGTGCCAGCAGTCAGGGACAGAGCTCCTACGAGCAGTACTTC.

The rearrangement uses TRBV7-2 and TRBJ1-2, with 9 nucleotides matching TRBD1. The germline gives CDR1 SGHTA, CDR2 FQGNSA. The ends lost 4 bases at V and 5 bases at J; junction bases unmatched: 11. The CDR3 sequence is 16 residues long. The CDR3 protein is CASSSGTGRNPYGYTF. Written as DNA, the CDR3 is TGTGCCAGCAGCTCCGGGACAGGGAGGAACCCTTATGGCTACACCTTC.

The V gene is TRBV2, the J gene TRBJ1-4; 7 bases agree with TRBD1. V gave up 4 bases and J gave up 8 bases; unmatched junction bases: 1. This CDR3 has 12 residues. The germline V gene encodes CDR1 SNHLY and CDR2 FYNNEI. In DNA form, the CDR3 reads TGTGCCAGCAGTGGGGACAGCGAAAAACTGTTTTTT. Translating gives CASSGDSEKLFF.

The chain combines TRBV11-2 with TRBJ1-3; 7 bases agree with TRBD1. This CDR3 has 15 residues. The germline CDR1 and CDR2 sequences are SGHAT and FQNNGV. J lost 5 bases, V lost 5 bases, and 9 bases had no gene match. The CDR3 loop is CASSRGRDSRNTIYF. CDR3 bases: TGTGCCAGCAGCCGGGGCCGGGACAGCCGAAACACCATATATTTT.

V usage is TRBV2 and J usage is TRBJ1-1, with TRBD1 as a possible D gene (5 bases). V dropped 9 bases and J dropped 0 bases, with 8 bases sitting between them. Germline assignment: CDR1 SNHLY and CDR2 FYNNEI. The CDR3 loop spans 12 amino acids. CDR3 nucleotides: TGTGCCAGTAGCAGGGTGAACACTGAAGCTTTCTTT. Amino acids: CASSRVNTEAFF.

This chain connects TRBV30 to TRBJ1-2; D is perhaps TRBD1 (6 bases). Per the germline V gene, CDR1 is GTSNPN and CDR2 is SVGIG (reference sequence). There are 16 residues in the CDR3. The V end was cut by 4 bases, the J end by 8 bases, with 26 bases between. The CDR3 bases are TGTGCCTGGACCCGTACCCCCGACAGGTCCTCGGGGGGCTACACCTTC. This encodes CAWTRTPDRSSGGYTF. Full variable domain (rest looked up from reference TRBV30 and TRBJ1-2): SQTIHQWPATLVQPVGSPLSLECTVEGTSNPNLYWYRQAAGRGLQLLFYSVGIGQISSEVPQNLSASRPQDRQFILSSKKLLLSDSGFYLCAWTRTPDRSSGGYTFGSGTRLTVV.

DNA for the CDR3: TGTGCCAGCAGCTTAAGGCGGGGGACTAGCACAGATACGCAGTATTTT. This translates into CASSLRRGTSTDTQYF. This chain connects TRBV11-1 to TRBJ2-3, with TRBD2 identical over 7 bases. V dropped 2 bases and J dropped 0; count of bases not matched to a gene: 5. The CDR3 runs to 16 residues. Germline V gene sequence: CDR1 SGHAT, CDR2 FQDESV (reference sequence).

The genes are TRBV2 and TRBJ1-5, with 9 positions matching TRBD1. Per germline, CDR1 SNHLY and CDR2 FYNNEI. The J segment lost 7 bases and the V segment lost 4 bases, leaving 8 bases of the junction unmatched. CDR3 length: 15 residues. DNA of the CDR3: TGTGCCAGCAGTGGAGGACAGGGGCAAGACCAGCCCCAGCATTTT. It is translated as CASSGGQGQDQPQHF.

The chain links TRBV5-1 to TRBJ2-3; 9 positions match TRBD2. The trim removed 0 bases at V and 7 bases at J, leaving 6 bases unmatched. Germline CDR1 reads SGHRS; CDR2 reads YFSETQ. This CDR3 spans 15 amino acids. Here the CDR3 DNA reads TGCGCCAGCAGCTTGGAGGCGGGGGGGCGGCATACGCAGTATTTT. Its protein is CASSLEAGGRHTQYF. The full variable domain, completed using reference TRBV5-1 and TRBJ2-3, is KAGVTQTPRYLIKTRGQQVTLSCSPISGHRSVSWYQQTPGQGLQFLFEYFSETQRNKGNFPGRFSGRQFSNSRSEMNVSTLELGDSALYLCASSLEAGGRHTQYFGPGTRLTVL.